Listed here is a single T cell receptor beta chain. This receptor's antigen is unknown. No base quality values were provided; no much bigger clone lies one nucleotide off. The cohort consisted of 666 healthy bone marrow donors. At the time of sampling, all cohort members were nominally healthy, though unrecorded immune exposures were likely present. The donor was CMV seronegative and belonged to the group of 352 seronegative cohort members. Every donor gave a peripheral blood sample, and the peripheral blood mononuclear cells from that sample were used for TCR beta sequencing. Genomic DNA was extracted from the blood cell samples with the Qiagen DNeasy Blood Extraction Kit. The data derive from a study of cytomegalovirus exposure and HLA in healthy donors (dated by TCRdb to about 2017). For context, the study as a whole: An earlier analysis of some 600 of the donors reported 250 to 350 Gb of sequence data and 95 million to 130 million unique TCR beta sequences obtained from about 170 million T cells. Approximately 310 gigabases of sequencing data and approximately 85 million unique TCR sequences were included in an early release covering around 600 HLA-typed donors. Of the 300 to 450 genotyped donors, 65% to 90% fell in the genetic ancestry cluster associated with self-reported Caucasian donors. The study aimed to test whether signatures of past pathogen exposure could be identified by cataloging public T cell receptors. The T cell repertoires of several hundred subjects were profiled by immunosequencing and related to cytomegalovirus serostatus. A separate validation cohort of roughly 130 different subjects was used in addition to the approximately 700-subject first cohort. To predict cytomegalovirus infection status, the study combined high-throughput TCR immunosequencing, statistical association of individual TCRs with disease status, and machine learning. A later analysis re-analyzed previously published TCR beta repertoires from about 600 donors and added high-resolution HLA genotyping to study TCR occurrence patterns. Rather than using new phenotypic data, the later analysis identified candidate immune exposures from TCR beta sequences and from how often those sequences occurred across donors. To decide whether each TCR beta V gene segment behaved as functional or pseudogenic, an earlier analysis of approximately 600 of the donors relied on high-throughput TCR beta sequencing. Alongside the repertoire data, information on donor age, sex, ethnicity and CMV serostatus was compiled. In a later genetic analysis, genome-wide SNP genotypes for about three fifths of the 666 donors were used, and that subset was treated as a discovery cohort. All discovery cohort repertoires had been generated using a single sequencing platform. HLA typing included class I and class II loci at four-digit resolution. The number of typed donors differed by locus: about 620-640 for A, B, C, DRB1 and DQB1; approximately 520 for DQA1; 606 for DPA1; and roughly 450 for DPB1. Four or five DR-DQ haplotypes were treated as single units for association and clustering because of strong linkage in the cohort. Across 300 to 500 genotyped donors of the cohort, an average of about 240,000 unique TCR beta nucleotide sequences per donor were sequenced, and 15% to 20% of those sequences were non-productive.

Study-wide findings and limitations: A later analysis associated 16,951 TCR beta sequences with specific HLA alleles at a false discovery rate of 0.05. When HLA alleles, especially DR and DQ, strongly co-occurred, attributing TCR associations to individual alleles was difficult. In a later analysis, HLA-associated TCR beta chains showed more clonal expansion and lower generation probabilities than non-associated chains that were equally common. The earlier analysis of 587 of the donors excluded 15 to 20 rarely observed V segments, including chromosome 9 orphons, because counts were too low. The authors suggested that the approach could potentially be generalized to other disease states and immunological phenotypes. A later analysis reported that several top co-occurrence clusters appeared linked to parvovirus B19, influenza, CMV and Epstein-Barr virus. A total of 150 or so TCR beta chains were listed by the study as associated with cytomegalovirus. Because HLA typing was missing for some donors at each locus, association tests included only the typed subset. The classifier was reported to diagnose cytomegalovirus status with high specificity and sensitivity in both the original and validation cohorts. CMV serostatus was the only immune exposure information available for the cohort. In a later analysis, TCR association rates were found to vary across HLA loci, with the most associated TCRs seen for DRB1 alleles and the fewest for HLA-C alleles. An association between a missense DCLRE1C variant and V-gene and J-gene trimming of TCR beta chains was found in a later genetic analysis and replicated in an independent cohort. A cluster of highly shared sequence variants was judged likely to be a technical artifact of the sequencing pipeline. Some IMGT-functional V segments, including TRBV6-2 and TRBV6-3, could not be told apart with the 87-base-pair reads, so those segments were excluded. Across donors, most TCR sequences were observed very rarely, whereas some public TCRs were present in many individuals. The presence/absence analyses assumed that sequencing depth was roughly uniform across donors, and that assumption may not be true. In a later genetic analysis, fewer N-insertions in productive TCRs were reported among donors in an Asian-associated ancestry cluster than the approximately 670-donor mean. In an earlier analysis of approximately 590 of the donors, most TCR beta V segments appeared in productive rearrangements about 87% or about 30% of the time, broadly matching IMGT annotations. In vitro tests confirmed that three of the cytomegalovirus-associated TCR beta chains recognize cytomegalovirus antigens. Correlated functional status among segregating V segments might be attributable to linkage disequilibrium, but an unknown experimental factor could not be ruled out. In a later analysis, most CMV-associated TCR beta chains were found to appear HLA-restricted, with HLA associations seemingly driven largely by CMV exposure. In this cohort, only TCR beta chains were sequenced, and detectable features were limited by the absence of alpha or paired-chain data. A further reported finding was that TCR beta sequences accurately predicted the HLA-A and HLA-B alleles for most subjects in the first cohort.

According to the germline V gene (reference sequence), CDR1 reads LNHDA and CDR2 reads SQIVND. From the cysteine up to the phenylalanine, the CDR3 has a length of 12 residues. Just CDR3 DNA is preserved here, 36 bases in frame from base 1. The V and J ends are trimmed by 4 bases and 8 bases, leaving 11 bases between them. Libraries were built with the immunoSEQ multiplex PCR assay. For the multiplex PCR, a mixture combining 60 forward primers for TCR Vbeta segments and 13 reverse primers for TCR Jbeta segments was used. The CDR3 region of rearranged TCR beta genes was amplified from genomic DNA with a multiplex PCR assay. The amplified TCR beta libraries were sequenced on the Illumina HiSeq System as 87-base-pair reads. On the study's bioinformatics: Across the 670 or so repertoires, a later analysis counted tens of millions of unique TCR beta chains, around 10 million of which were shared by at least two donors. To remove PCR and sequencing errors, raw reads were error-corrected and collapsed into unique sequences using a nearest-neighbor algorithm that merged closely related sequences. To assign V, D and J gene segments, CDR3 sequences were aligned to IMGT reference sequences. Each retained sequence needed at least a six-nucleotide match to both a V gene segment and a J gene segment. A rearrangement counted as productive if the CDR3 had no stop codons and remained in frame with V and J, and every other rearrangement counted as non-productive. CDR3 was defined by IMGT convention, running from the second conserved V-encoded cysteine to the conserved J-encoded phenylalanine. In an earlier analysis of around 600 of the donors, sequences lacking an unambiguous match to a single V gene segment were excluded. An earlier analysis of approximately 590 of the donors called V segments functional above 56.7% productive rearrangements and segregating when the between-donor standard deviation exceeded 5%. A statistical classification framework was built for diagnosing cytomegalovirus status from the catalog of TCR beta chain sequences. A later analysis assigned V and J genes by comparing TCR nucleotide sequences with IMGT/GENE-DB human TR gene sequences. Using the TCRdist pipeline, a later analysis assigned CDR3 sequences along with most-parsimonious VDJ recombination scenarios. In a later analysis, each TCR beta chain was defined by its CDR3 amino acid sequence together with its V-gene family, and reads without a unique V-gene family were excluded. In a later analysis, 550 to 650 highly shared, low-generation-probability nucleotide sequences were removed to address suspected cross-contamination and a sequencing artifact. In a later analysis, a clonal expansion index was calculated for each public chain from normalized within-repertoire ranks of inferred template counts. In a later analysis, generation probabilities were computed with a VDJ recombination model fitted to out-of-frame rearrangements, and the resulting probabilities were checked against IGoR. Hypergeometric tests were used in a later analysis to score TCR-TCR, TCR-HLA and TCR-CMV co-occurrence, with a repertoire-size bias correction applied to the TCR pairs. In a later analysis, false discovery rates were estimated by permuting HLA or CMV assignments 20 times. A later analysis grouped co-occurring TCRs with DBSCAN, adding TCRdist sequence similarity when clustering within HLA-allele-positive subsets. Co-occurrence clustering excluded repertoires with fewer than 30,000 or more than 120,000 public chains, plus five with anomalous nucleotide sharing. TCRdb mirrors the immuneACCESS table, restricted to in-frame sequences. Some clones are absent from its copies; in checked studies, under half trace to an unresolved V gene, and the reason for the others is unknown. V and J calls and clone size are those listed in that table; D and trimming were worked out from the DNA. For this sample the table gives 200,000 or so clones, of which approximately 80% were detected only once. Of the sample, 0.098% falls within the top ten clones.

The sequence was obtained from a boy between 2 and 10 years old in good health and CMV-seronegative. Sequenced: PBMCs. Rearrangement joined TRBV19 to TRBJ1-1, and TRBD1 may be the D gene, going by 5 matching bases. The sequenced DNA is TGTGCCAGTAGTAGCTGGTCAGGGGAAGCTTTCTTT. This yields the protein CASSSWSGEAFF.